This T cell receptor (beta chain) appears in the sequencing data of a study of cytomegalovirus exposure and HLA in healthy donors. Study-wide results and limits: Among immune exposure information, only CMV serostatus was available.

Germline V gene data show CDR1 as SGHAT and CDR2 as FQNNGV. V gave up 6 bases and J gave up 5 bases, with 11 bases separating them. The CDR3 totals 13 residues. Comments on this clone: The antigen is undetermined.

With 60 Vbeta and 13 Jbeta primers, the PCR was carried out. Here immunoSEQ multiplex PCR was the method, and the copy in TCRdb shows in-frame clones only, minus some. The table shows approximately 150,000 clones, with approximately 82% occurring only once. This sequence was found in a woman aged 40 to 55 in good health and CMV-seronegative. The sample was PBMCs. The chain is built from TRBV11-2 and TRBJ2-1; D possibly corresponds to TRBD1 (5 bases). The CDR3 bases are TGTGCCAGCAGTCCCGACAGACACAATGAGCAGTTCTTC. Amino acid sequence: CASSPDRHNEQFF. Supplemented by reference TRBV11-2 and TRBJ2-1, the full variable domain reads EAGVAQSPRYKIIEKRQSVAFWCNPISGHATLYWYQQILGQGPKLLIQFQNNGVVDDSQLPKDRFSAERLKGVDSTLKIQPAKLEDSAVYLCASSPDRHNEQFFGPGTRLTVL.